This T cell receptor (beta chain) was identified during a study of a mutant IDH1 vaccine in newly diagnosed glioma. Study-level information: Patients got their first vaccination 4-6 weeks after radiotherapy alone, or with temozolomide cycles. Patients got radiotherapy, temozolomide, or both beforehand, and most got both.

Time point indicated: week 35, safety follow-up. All doses held 300 ug of mutant IDH1 20-mer peptide, with topical imiquimod. About this clone: Its specificity is not known. This sample includes further DNA sequences coding for the same CDR3.

Profiling relied on immunoSEQ multiplex PCR, and the TCRdb table lists in-frame clones only, not all of them. Here the sample spans tens of thousands of clones, almost 85% being singletons. This CDR3 is 15 amino acids long. Germline V lookup: CDR1 SGDLS, CDR2 YYNGEE. V lost 2 bases and J 0 bases, leaving 8 bases between the germline ends. Sequenced here: PBMCs, sampled from a glioma patient whose treatment included an IDH1 peptide vaccine. The rearrangement links TRBV9 to TRBJ1-4; tentative D call: TRBD1 (5 bases). The receptor was derived from a man between 18 and 35 years old with glioma. In DNA, the CDR3 is TGTGCCAGCAGCGTCGGGGGGTCAACTAATGAAAAACTGTTTTTT. It translates to CASSVGGSTNEKLFF.